The TCR beta chain described here comes from a study of T cells in Graves' hyperthyroidism and ophthalmopathy. Researchers took RNA transcripts and amplified the TCR beta CDR3 regions from them. The HTBI set primed first-round TCR CDR3 RT-PCR. MiXCR was run by TCRdb on the multiplex PCR reads, yielding one entry per CDR3 protein. In the table there are 300,000 to 450,000 distinct CDR3 sequences, roughly 14% of which are singletons. This clonotype appeared many times. V lost 1 base to trimming and J lost 7 bases; unmatched junction nucleotides: 2. The CDR3 spans 12 residues. Germline-derived CDR1 and CDR2 are DFQATT and SNEGSKA (reference sequence).

The sample taken for sequencing was blood. This receptor was identified in a woman between 18 and 30 years old with Graves' hyperthyroidism that later progressed to Graves' ophthalmopathy. This chain links TRBV20-1 with TRBJ1-1; 8 positions agree with TRBD1. In DNA form, the CDR3 reads TGCAGTGCTAGAGGGACAGGGATTGAAGCTTTCTTT. Translating it yields CSARGTGIEAFF.